A single sample is the source of the 16 T cell receptor beta chains below, sequenced in a study. MiXCR, run by TCRdb on the RT-PCR reads, gives a single entry per CDR3 protein. The sample lists more than 550,000 distinct CDR3 sequences, 13% to 15% occurring once. The sample consisted of memory CD4+ T cells from blood. The receptors stem from a female donor in good health, serving as a healthy control.

The sample holds many counts of this clonotype. The gene calls are TRBV15 and TRBJ2-3, with no clear D. In germline, CDR1 is LNHNV, CDR2 YYDKDF (reference sequence). The CDR3 contains 12 residues. Deletions cut 0 bases from V and 8 bases from J, with 6 bases between. The CDR3 DNA reads as TGTGCCACCAGCAGAGATCCCCGTACGCAGTATTTT. Protein: CATSRDPRTQYF.

This clonotype was counted at least ten times. V is TRBV27 and J is TRBJ2-1; a possible D gene is TRBD1 (5 bases). V was pared by 3 bases and J by 7 bases, with 16 bases between. The CDR3 is 15 amino acids. Germline CDR1 reads MNHEY; CDR2 reads SMNVEV (reference sequence). Written as DNA, the CDR3 is TGTGCCAGCAGTTTCGCAGGGCCGAGGCAGAATGAGCAGTTCTTC. This gives the protein CASSFAGPRQNEQFF.

This clonotype was picked up a small number of times. The chain links TRBV5-1 to TRBJ2-1, with TRBD2 identical over 8 bases. CDR3 length equals 14 residues. In germline, CDR1 is SGHRS, CDR2 YFSETQ. V was pared by 7 bases and J by 6 bases, with 9 bases of the junction left unmatched. The CDR3 bases are TGCGCCAGCCGGAGGGTAGCGGGAAGCAATGAGCAGTTCTTC. Translation: CASRRVAGSNEQFF.

V usage is TRBV5-6 and J usage is TRBJ1-5; TRBD1 matches at 12 bases. The CDR3 runs 19 residues. Looked up from germline, CDR1 is SGHDT and CDR2 is YYEEEE. Losses at the gene ends were 3 bases for V and 13 bases for J; bases not matched to a gene: 23. CDR3 region: CASSSVQGQGAGGNQLQHF. Written as DNA, the CDR3 is TGTGCCAGCAGCTCCGTCCAGGGACAGGGGGCTGGGGGCAATCAGCTTCAGCATTTT.

This clonotype was seen only a few times. CDR3 amino acids: CASSSPRLAGGETQYF. The DNA of the CDR3 is TGTGCCAGCAGCTCTCCAAGACTAGCGGGAGGAGAGACCCAGTACTTC. The rearrangement joins TRBV5-6 to TRBJ2-5; 13 nucleotides agree with TRBD2. After removal of 3 bases from V and 4 bases from J, the junction contained 6 bases not matched to a gene. Germline CDR1 and CDR2: SGHDT and YYEEEE. CDR3 length equals 16 residues.

The table lists this clonotype with many counts. The chain joins TRBV29-1 to TRBJ1-2, with D unresolved. Germline CDR1 reads SQVTM; CDR2 reads ANQGSEA. V lost 4 bases to trimming and J lost 4 bases, with 13 bases between them. The CDR3 spans 13 residues. The CDR3 loop is CSVASGVGYGYTF. For the CDR3, the DNA is TGCAGCGTTGCGTCGGGCGTAGGCTATGGCTACACCTTC.

This clonotype was seen a handful of times. The chain recombines TRBV5-1 with TRBJ1-4; 8 bases align to TRBD1. The CDR3 runs to 18 residues. The V and J ends lost 3 bases and 8 bases, in that order; junction bases with no gene match: 18. Germline loops: CDR1 SGHRS, CDR2 YFSETQ. The CDR3 region has the DNA TGCGCCAGCAGCTCATCGGGACAGGAGAGGCTCGGGTGGGAAAAACTGTTTTTT. Its protein product is CASSSSGQERLGWEKLFF.

This clonotype has only one observation. This sequence joins TRBV3-1 and TRBJ1-2, with D perhaps TRBD1 (6 bases). V gave up 2 bases and J gave up 8 bases, with 6 bases separating them. Germline V gives CDR1 LGHDT, CDR2 YNNKEL (reference sequence). This CDR3 has 11 residues. As DNA, the CDR3 is TGTGCCAGCAGCCAACAGGGGGGCTACACCTTC. The encoded protein is CASSQQGGYTF.

This clonotype appeared many times. V is TRBV10-3 and J is TRBJ2-1; 7 positions match TRBD2. Germline lookup yields CDR1 ENHRY and CDR2 SYGVKD. This CDR3 comprises 14 residues. The junction had 15 bases not matched to a gene; V was cut back by 8 bases and J by 11 bases. Here the CDR3 reads CAISGSEQAGKQFF. The CDR3 DNA reads as TGTGCCATCTCGGGAAGCGAACAAGCGGGAAAGCAGTTCTTC.

This clonotype has only a few counts. This chain joins TRBV27 and TRBJ1-1; no reliable D call. Trimming pared 5 bases from V and 3 bases from J, leaving 16 bases between. This CDR3 is built from 15 residues. Germline V CDR1 and CDR2: MNHEY, SMNVEV (reference sequence). The CDR3 reads CASSDPTGRYTEAFF. The CDR3 DNA follows: TGTGCCAGCAGTGACCCGACCGGGAGGTACACTGAAGCTTTCTTT.

V and J are TRBV20-1 and TRBJ2-4; 9 nucleotides agree with TRBD2. In germline, CDR1 is DFQATT, CDR2 SNEGSKA (reference sequence). J was trimmed by 8 bases and V by 3 bases; bases with no gene match: 8. The CDR3 is made up of 14 amino acids. CDR3 coding DNA: TGCAGTGCTAGGCGGGAGGGGCGAATAGACATTCAGTACTTC. This codes for CSARREGRIDIQYF.

This clonotype showed up just a few times. The chain uses TRBV20-1 and TRBJ2-7; D is ambiguous. CDR1 is DFQATT and CDR2 is SNEGSKA in the germline V gene (reference sequence). The CDR3 runs 15 residues. V lost 3 bases and J 2 bases, leaving 17 bases between the germline ends. The DNA for the CDR3 is TGCAGTGCTAGTGGTGACCCCGAGGATCCCTACGAGCAGTACTTC. This gives the protein CSASGDPEDPYEQYF.

Ten or more counts support this clonotype. This chain connects TRBV6-6 to TRBJ1-6; possible D gene TRBD1, 5 bases. The germline CDR1 and CDR2 sequences are MNHNY and SVGAGI (reference sequence). The CDR3 is 14 residues long. The V end lost 8 bases, the J end lost 8 bases, and 16 bases lay between the germline ends. The CDR3 reads CASWGGSGDSPLHF. In DNA form, the CDR3 reads TGTGCCAGCTGGGGGGGGTCCGGGGATTCACCCCTCCACTTT.

V is TRBV28 and J is TRBJ2-2; 7 bases fit TRBD1. From germline, CDR1 is MDHEN and CDR2 SYDVKM. The CDR3 has 16 amino acids. V was clipped by 7 bases and J by 3 bases; unmatched bases: 11. The CDR3 is CASTTLGQGDTGELFF. The DNA for the CDR3 is TGTGCCAGCACCACCCTTGGGCAGGGGGACACCGGGGAGCTGTTTTTT.

This clonotype was seen a handful of times. The chain carries TRBV7-7 and TRBJ2-5; 9 positions match TRBD1. V lost 5 bases and J lost 0; bases outside the gene matches: 7. This CDR3 spans 16 amino acids. Germline loops: CDR1 SSHAT, CDR2 FNYEAQ (reference sequence). The CDR3 DNA follows: TGTGCCAGCAGCCGAGACAGGGGGGGAAACCAAGAGACCCAGTACTTC. As protein: CASSRDRGGNQETQYF.

The rearrangement joins TRBV6-6 to TRBJ1-5; 9 bases line up with TRBD1. V shed 0 bases, J shed 9 bases, and the junction held 9 bases outside the gene matches. Germline CDR1 MNHNY, CDR2 SVGAGI (reference sequence). This CDR3 spans 16 amino acids. The DNA for the CDR3 is TGTGCCAGCAGTTACTCTGGGACAGGGTGGCTTCGGCCCCAGCATTTT. This codes for CASSYSGTGWLRPQHF.